The present T cell receptor beta chain was sequenced within a study of shared clonotypes between healthy human individuals. Study background: There were three CD4 naive, three CD4 memory, two CD8 naive and one CD8 memory plates per donor.

Samples underwent the assay at deep level. Clones were sequenced by immunoSEQ multiplex PCR, and TCRdb holds only the in-frame ones, with some missing. The sample carries just over 2,000,000 clones, around 96% recorded once. Study results and caveats: A handful of donors had approximately 4.6% of their naive CD4 clonotypes in common.

CD45RO-negative cells were positively selected for CCR7, leaving out terminally differentiated effector memory CD45RA+ cells. The germline gives CDR1 SEHNR, CDR2 FQNEAQ (reference sequence). The CDR3 loop spans 17 amino acids. J lost 1 base, V lost 1 base, and 10 bases had no gene match. Concerning this clone itself: Its antigen remains unidentified.

The rearrangement links TRBV7-9 to TRBJ2-7; 7 bases align to TRBD2. This receptor was obtained from a man younger than 35 in good health. Sequencing was carried out using naive CD8+ T cells sorted from blood. CDR3 protein: CASSLGDGGDHSYEQYF. CDR3 nucleotides: TGTGCCAGCAGCTTAGGGGATGGGGGGGACCATTCCTACGAGCAGTACTTC.